This T cell receptor (beta chain) was sequenced for a study of blood T cell repertoires in COVID-19. The repertoire was sequenced with immunoSEQ multiplex PCR; TCRdb's copy has only in-frame clones and lacks some. The table records fewer than 110,000 clones, 70% to 90% of them present only once. The V gene's germline CDR1 is MDHEN and CDR2 SYDVKM. V was trimmed by 2 bases and J by 3 bases, leaving 8 bases between them. This CDR3 contains 14 residues. The sequenced sample consisted of peripheral blood. V is TRBV28 and J is TRBJ1-3; D not certain. This receptor was identified in a woman aged 55-70 years with acute or convalescent COVID-19. CDR3 sequence (DNA): TGTGCCAGCAGTTTAGCACTAGGTGGAAACACCATATATTTT. Translating gives CASSLALGGNTIYF.